What follows describes a single T cell receptor beta chain. These data come from a study of blood T cells in healthy people across ages. Study details: The capture of about one barcoded beta molecule per two T cells was achieved by template switching.

The CDR3 is 16 amino acids. Trimming removed 6 bases at V and 3 bases at J, with 20 bases between. Germline V gene data show CDR1 as MGHDK and CDR2 as SYGVNS. Through a sample-barcoded 5' primer and a J-beta primer mix, a second PCR was run for roughly 7 to 11 cycles. Every individual sample yielded 2.5 million or more paired-end reads (each containing CDR3). Via MiXCR, TCRdb re-called the 5' RACE reads, giving one row per CDR3 protein. The sample lists hundreds of thousands of distinct CDR3 sequences, nearly 60% occurring once. Material for sequencing was blood. This TCR came from a man aged 25 to 40 in good health. This chain links TRBV25-1 with TRBJ1-2; the D gene is possibly TRBD1 (5 bases). CDR3 sequence: CASRPDDMLGDYGYTF. The CDR3 nucleotides read TGTGCCAGCAGGCCCGACGACATGCTGGGGGACTATGGCTACACCTTC.